What follows are 31 T cell receptor beta chains derived from one specimen sequenced in a study of CD8 T cells in ankylosing spondylitis (dated by TCRdb to about 2017). The library was obtained by 5' RACE. Reads for this sample came from an Illumina HiSeq 2500. Using fastp at Q25 and MiXCR, TCRdb reprocessed the public reads and kept productive beta chains. Rows merge per CDR3 protein into single entries with the most common DNA and genes. This sample lists 250,000 to 300,000 distinct CDR3 sequences; 15% to 20% were detected once. Less than 9.5% of the sample is held by the ten biggest clonotypes. The material sequenced was blood, either unsorted or a sorted T cell fraction (not recorded which). The source of these receptors is a male donor with ankylosing spondylitis or in good health (not recorded which).

This clonotype was counted only a few times. V and J are TRBV5-5 and TRBJ1-1; no firm D call. The CDR3 is 16 residues long. Germline CDR1 SGHKS, CDR2 YYEKEE (reference sequence). V gave up 0 bases and J gave up 4 bases, with 16 bases separating them. CDR3 in amino acids: CASSLAVRLVGTEAFF. DNA for the CDR3: TGTGCCAGCAGCTTGGCCGTTCGGCTGGTGGGCACTGAAGCTTTCTTT.

This clonotype appeared a few times. The chain joins TRBV12-3 or TRBV12-4 to TRBJ2-6, with D unresolved. Trimming shortened V by 1 base and J by 3 bases, and 7 bases separated the two germline ends. The CDR3 contains 15 residues. As DNA, the CDR3 is TGTGCCAGCAGTTTAGTGGTTGGTGGGGCCAACGTCCTGACTTTC. It yields the protein CASSLVVGGANVLTF.

In its sample, this clonotype was seen once. The V call is TRBV7-2, the J call TRBJ2-7, with 9 bases matching TRBD2. Germline assignment: CDR1 SGHTA and CDR2 FQGNSA. V dropped 5 bases and J dropped 8; count of bases not matched to a gene: 7. This CDR3 has 13 residues. CDR3 amino acids: CASSLRTSDKQYV. DNA for the CDR3: TGTGCCAGCAGCCTTAGGACTAGCGATAAGCAGTACGTC.

The table lists this clonotype with a few counts. V is TRBV7-2 and J is TRBJ1-2, with D maybe TRBD1 (5 bases). Germline V lookup: CDR1 SGHTA, CDR2 FQGNSA. The CDR3 is 14 residues long. V gave up 2 bases and J gave up 1 base, with 8 bases separating them. DNA of the CDR3: TGTGCCAGCAGCTTACCCGGGGGTAACTATGGCTACACCTTC. This sequence encodes CASSLPGGNYGYTF.

In this sample, this clonotype turned up many times. The V gene is TRBV9, the J gene TRBJ2-2; D is undetermined. Germline CDR1 SGDLS, CDR2 YYNGEE. The CDR3 is 16 residues long. V was cut by 1 base and J by 2 bases, with 12 bases left in between. The CDR3 protein is CASSVYETPNTGELFF. The CDR3 DNA is TGTGCCAGCAGCGTATATGAGACTCCAAACACCGGGGAGCTGTTTTTT.

This chain links TRBV11-2 with TRBJ1-2; the D gene is possibly TRBD1 (6 bases). CDR3 length: 17 amino acids. V was trimmed by 4 bases and J by 2 bases, leaving 20 bases between them. Germline V lookup: CDR1 SGHAT, CDR2 FQNNGV. The CDR3 protein is CASSSLTDRMRNYGYTF. CDR3 nucleotide sequence: TGTGCCAGCAGCTCCTTGACCGACAGGATGCGGAACTATGGCTACACCTTC.

This clonotype came up a few times. The chain couples TRBV28 to TRBJ1-1, with D perhaps TRBD1 (6 bases). CDR3 length: 14 amino acids. Germline V lookup: CDR1 MDHEN, CDR2 SYDVKM. Trimming took off 8 bases at V and 0 bases at J, with 13 bases between the two ends. The CDR3: CASRPGQLNTEAFF. The CDR3 DNA is TGTGCCAGCCGTCCGGGACAACTGAACACTGAAGCTTTCTTT.

The gene calls are TRBV5-1 and TRBJ1-2; D is unclear. The CDR3 is 13 amino acids. Trimming shortened V by 3 bases and J by 6 bases, and 12 bases separated the two germline ends. The V gene's germline CDR1 is SGHRS and CDR2 YFSETQ. Here the CDR3 DNA reads TGCGCCAGCAGCTCACTTCTTGGAGATGGCTACACCTTC. Translated, it gives CASSSLLGDGYTF.

The chain recombines TRBV12-3 or TRBV12-4 with TRBJ2-7; maybe TRBD1 (6 bases). The CDR3 spans 14 residues. The V end lost 4 bases, the J end lost 6 bases, and 16 bases lay between the germline ends. The CDR3 DNA is TGTGCCAGCAGTTCCCAGGGGTTAGGGGGCGAGCAGTACGTC. Protein product: CASSSQGLGGEQYV.

The chain couples TRBV9 to TRBJ2-3; TRBD1 aligns across 7 bases. Germline CDR1 SGDLS, CDR2 YYNGEE. The V and J ends lost 3 bases and 9 bases, in that order; junction bases with no gene match: 4. There are 12 residues in the CDR3. Here the CDR3 reads CASSADRVTQYF. The CDR3 nucleotides read TGTGCCAGCAGCGCTGACAGGGTGACGCAGTATTTT. The full variable domain, in which reference TRBV9 and TRBJ2-3 provide the parts outside the CDR3, is DSGVTQTPKHLITATGQRVTLRCSPRSGDLSVYWYQQSLDQGLQFLIQYYNGEERAKGNILERFSAQQFPDLHSELNLSSLELGDSALYFCASSADRVTQYFGPGTRLTVL.

The CDR3 loop reads CASSLVGGDTEAFF. CDR3 sequence (DNA): TGCGCCAGCAGCTTGGTTGGGGGGGACACTGAAGCTTTCTTT. This sequence joins TRBV5-1 and TRBJ1-1, with D possibly TRBD1 on 5 matching bases. V lost 0 bases and J 3 bases, leaving 9 bases between the germline ends. The germline V gene has CDR1 SGHRS and CDR2 YFSETQ. The CDR3 covers 14 residues.

This clonotype was counted at least ten times. This rearrangement joins TRBV9 to TRBJ1-4; D remains ambiguous. This CDR3 is 13 amino acids long. Per germline, CDR1 SGDLS and CDR2 YYNGEE. With 1 base removed from V and 3 bases from J, the gap between germline ends came to 4 bases. The CDR3 protein is CASSVSPNEKLFF. The CDR3 DNA is TGTGCCAGCAGCGTAAGCCCTAATGAAAAACTGTTTTTT.

The rearrangement links TRBV13 to TRBJ2-7, with D tentatively TRBD1 (6 bases). This CDR3 contains 15 residues. The germline CDR1 and CDR2 sequences are PRHDT and FYEKMQ (reference sequence). Trimming stripped 4 bases from V and 2 bases from J, with 15 bases between. CDR3 residues: CASSSTQGSTYEQYV. For the CDR3, the DNA is TGTGCCAGCAGCTCAACACAGGGTTCAACCTACGAGCAGTACGTC.

Only one count was recorded for this clonotype. J is TRBJ1-1 and V is TRBV5-5; tentatively, D is TRBD1 (5 bases). The CDR3 has 13 amino acids. CDR1 is SGHKS and CDR2 is YYEKEE in the germline V gene (reference sequence). V was trimmed by 1 base and J by 10 bases, leaving 14 bases between them. CDR3 in amino acids: CASSLQGDLGAFF. CDR3 in DNA: TGTGCCAGCAGCTTGCAAGGGGACCTAGGAGCTTTCTTT.

J is TRBJ2-2 and V is TRBV4-1; D might be TRBD1 or TRBD2, each matching 6 bases. Germline assignment: CDR1 MGHRA and CDR2 YSYEKL. V lost 2 bases to trimming and J lost 6 bases, with 16 bases between them. The CDR3 runs 16 residues. CDR3 nucleotides: TGCGCCAGCAGCCAACCTCCCGGGGGCCGCCCCGGGGAGCTGTTTTTT. Its translation: CASSQPPGGRPGELFF.

This clonotype was counted a few times. The J gene is TRBJ2-5, the V gene TRBV9; a weak D match, TRBD1 (5 bases). The CDR3 has 14 residues. V dropped 3 bases and J dropped 7 bases, with 16 bases sitting between them. Germline CDR1 reads SGDLS; CDR2 reads YYNGEE. The CDR3: CASSATQGTGTQYF. Here the CDR3 DNA reads TGTGCCAGCAGCGCCACTCAGGGAACCGGGACCCAGTACTTC.

The rearrangement links TRBV5-6 to TRBJ1-6; D gene ambiguous. The V and J ends lost 0 bases and 11 bases respectively, with 9 bases between them. Germline assignment: CDR1 SGHDT and CDR2 YYEEEE. The CDR3 loop spans 13 amino acids. The DNA for the CDR3 is TGTGCCAGCAGCTTGGTAGGGTTTACACCCCTCCACTTT. Its protein is CASSLVGFTPLHF.

The chain carries TRBV20-1 and TRBJ2-6, with D uncertain. Germline lookup yields CDR1 DFQATT and CDR2 SNEGSKA (reference sequence). This CDR3 spans 14 amino acids. Trimming pared 6 bases from V and 1 base from J, leaving 10 bases between. For the CDR3, the DNA is TGCAGTGCCTCCCCTCCTTCTGGGGCCAACGTCCTGACTTTC. Protein: CSASPPSGANVLTF.

This clonotype has ten or more counts. The chain joins TRBV5-4 to TRBJ2-5; D perhaps matches TRBD1 (6 bases). The germline CDR1 and CDR2 sequences are SGHNT and YYREEE (reference sequence). Between the trimmed V and J ends, which lost 4 bases and 4 bases, there was a span of 17 bases. The CDR3 totals 15 residues. CDR3 nucleotides: TGTGCCAGCAGCCTAAAGGACAGTTTCTTAGAGACCCAGTACTTC. Translating gives CASSLKDSFLETQYF.

The chain recombines TRBV27 with TRBJ2-5; no definite D call. This CDR3 comprises 13 residues. Trimming shortened V by 2 bases and J by 7 bases, and 11 bases separated the two germline ends. The germline CDR1 and CDR2 sequences are MNHEY and SMNVEV (reference sequence). For the CDR3, the DNA is TGTGCCAGCAGTTTAAGGCCCGACTGGACCCAGTACTTC. This codes for CASSLRPDWTQYF.

This clonotype has more than one count but fewer than ten. This rearrangement joins TRBV3-1 to TRBJ2-3; 10 bases align to TRBD2. The CDR3 extends over 16 amino acids. Germline loops: CDR1 LGHDT, CDR2 YNNKEL (reference sequence). With 8 bases clipped from V and 4 bases from J, the junction kept 12 bases outside the gene matches. CDR3 protein: CASASDPSGSSDTQYF. The CDR3 DNA reads TGTGCCAGCGCGTCCGATCCTAGCGGGAGTTCAGATACGCAGTATTTT.

This clonotype was seen a handful of times. V gene TRBV29-1 combines with J gene TRBJ2-5; D possibly corresponds to TRBD1 (6 bases). CDR3 length: 13 amino acids. CDR1 and CDR2 (germline): SQVTM, ANQGSEA. The V end was cut by 3 bases, the J end by 0 bases, with 8 bases between. In DNA form, the CDR3 reads TGCAGCGTTGATTGGACAGACCAAGAGACCCAGTACTTC. As protein: CSVDWTDQETQYF.

This clonotype was seen a handful of times. The chain combines TRBV7-8 with TRBJ1-5; D remains unclear. Germline V lookup: CDR1 SGHVS, CDR2 FQNEAQ. The V gene lost 0 bases and the J gene lost 1 base, with 4 bases spanning the gap. The CDR3 has 14 residues. The CDR3 DNA reads TGTGCCAGCAGCTTAGCGTTCAGCAATCAGCCCCAGCATTTT. It encodes CASSLAFSNQPQHF.

The chain recombines TRBV29-1 with TRBJ2-2, with D perhaps assigned TRBD1 or TRBD2 (5 bases each). The V and J ends lost 5 bases and 5 bases respectively, with 12 bases between them. Germline CDR1 SQVTM, CDR2 ANQGSEA. This CDR3 has 13 residues. This CDR3 reads CSVRGAGTGELFF. In DNA form, the CDR3 reads TGCAGCGTTCGGGGCGCGGGTACCGGGGAGCTGTTTTTT.

This clonotype was observed a handful of times. The chain joins TRBV5-1 to TRBJ2-5, with TRBD2 matching over 7 bases. The CDR3 sequence is 15 residues long. The junction had 5 bases not matched to a gene; V was cut back by 1 base and J by 2 bases. CDR1 is SGHRS, CDR2 YFSETQ, per germline. The CDR3 is CASSLYAGVQETQYF. Written as DNA, the CDR3 is TGCGCCAGCAGCTTGTACGCGGGGGTACAAGAGACCCAGTACTTC.

The rearrangement joins TRBV10-2 to TRBJ1-5; 9 nucleotides match TRBD1. Germline V gives CDR1 WSHSY, CDR2 SAAADI. This CDR3 is 13 amino acids long. V trimming: 6 bases; J trimming: 4 bases; junction bases outside the gene matches: 1. CDR3 residues: CASRGQGNQPQHF. The CDR3 nucleotides read TGCGCCAGCAGAGGACAGGGGAATCAGCCCCAGCATTTT.

J is TRBJ1-4 and V is TRBV15; D gene unclear. Looked up from germline, CDR1 is LNHNV and CDR2 is YYDKDF (reference sequence). This CDR3 spans 12 amino acids. Trimming took 8 bases from V and 8 from J, leaving 12 bases between them. CDR3 DNA sequence: TGTGCCACCTGGAAACTAGGCGAAAAACTGTTTTTT. Translating gives CATWKLGEKLFF. Drawing the rest from reference TRBV15 and TRBJ1-4, the complete variable domain is DAMVIQNPRYQVTQFGKPVTLSCSQTLNHNVMYWYQQKSSQAPKLLFHYYDKDFNNEADTPDNFQSRRPNTSFCFLDIRSPGLGDTAMYLCATWKLGEKLFFGSGTQLSVL.

This chain connects TRBV5-1 to TRBJ2-3, with 9 positions matching TRBD2. The ends lost 4 bases at V and 2 bases at J; junction bases unmatched: 8. The germline CDR1 and CDR2 sequences are SGHRS and YFSETQ. The CDR3 has 16 amino acids. CDR3 loop: CASSPVSGRLTDTQYF. CDR3 DNA: TGCGCCAGCAGCCCGGTAAGCGGGAGGCTCACAGATACGCAGTATTTT.

This clonotype was observed a handful of times. CDR3 coding DNA: TGCGCCAGCAGCTTGGCCTTGGCGGGAGCGACGAACACCGGGGAGCTGTTTTTT. It codes for CASSLALAGATNTGELFF. This rearrangement joins TRBV5-1 to TRBJ2-2, with TRBD2 identical over 7 bases. CDR1 SGHRS and CDR2 YFSETQ come from the germline V gene. V was pared by 0 bases and J by 0 bases, with 8 bases of the junction left unmatched. This CDR3 region has 18 residues.

This clonotype was seen a handful of times. The chain has TRBV5-6 and TRBJ2-2, with a tentative D call TRBD2 (5 bases). CDR1 and CDR2 from the germline V gene are SGHDT and YYEEEE. V was clipped by 2 bases and J by 6 bases, with 8 bases between them. CDR3 size: 13 residues. The CDR3 coding sequence is TGTGCCAGCAGCTTCTTTAGCGCCGGGGAGCTGTTTTTT. It translates to CASSFFSAGELFF.

The rearrangement uses TRBV5-1 and TRBJ1-1; TRBD1 aligns across 7 bases. This CDR3 is built from 15 residues. CDR1 and CDR2 from the germline V gene are SGHRS and YFSETQ. After removal of 4 bases from V and 4 bases from J, the junction contained 10 bases not matched to a gene. The CDR3 DNA reads as TGCGCCAGCAGCCCCTCACAGGGGCCGGCCACTGAAGCTTTCTTT. Encoded protein: CASSPSQGPATEAFF.